This TCR beta chain is drawn from a study of blood T cell repertoires in COVID-19. CDR1 SGHRS and CDR2 YFSETQ come from the germline V gene. Deletions cut 4 bases from V and 4 bases from J, with 14 bases between. The CDR3 spans 14 residues. Original data processing: Estimated nucleated cell counts came from reference gene primer amplification. Measured with immunoSEQ multiplex PCR; TCRdb has only the in-frame clones, and not every one. V and J calls and clone size are as listed in that table; D and trimming were resolved from the DNA. Of 150,000 to 200,000 clones in the sample, more than 75% were seen once.

The TCR comes from a woman in her forties or fifties with acute COVID-19. The sequencing sample was made of PBMCs or T cells enriched from blood (not recorded which). The V call is TRBV5-1, the J call TRBJ2-5; D remains unclear. Written as DNA, the CDR3 is TGCGCCAGCAGCACCCAGACATCGGTAGAGACCCAGTACTTC. The encoded protein is CASSTQTSVETQYF.